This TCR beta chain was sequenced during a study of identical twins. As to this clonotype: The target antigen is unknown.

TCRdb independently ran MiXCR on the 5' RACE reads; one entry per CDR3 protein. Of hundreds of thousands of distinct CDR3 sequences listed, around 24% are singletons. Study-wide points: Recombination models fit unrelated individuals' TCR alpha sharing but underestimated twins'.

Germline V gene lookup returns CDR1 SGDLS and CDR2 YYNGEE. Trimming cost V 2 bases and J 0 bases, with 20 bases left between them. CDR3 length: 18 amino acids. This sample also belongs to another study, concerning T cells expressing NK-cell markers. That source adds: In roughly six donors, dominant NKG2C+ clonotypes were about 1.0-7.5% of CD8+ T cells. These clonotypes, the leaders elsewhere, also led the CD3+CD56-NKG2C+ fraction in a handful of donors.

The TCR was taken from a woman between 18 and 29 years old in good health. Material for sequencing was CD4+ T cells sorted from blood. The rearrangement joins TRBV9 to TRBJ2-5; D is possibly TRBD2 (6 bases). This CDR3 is CASSVGGGRHQYQETQYF. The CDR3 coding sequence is TGTGCCAGCAGCGTTGGGGGAGGACGGCACCAGTACCAAGAGACCCAGTACTTC.